The next 27 T cell receptor beta chains were all read from a single sample in a study of cytomegalovirus exposure and HLA in healthy donors. 60 Vbeta and 13 Jbeta primers were used in PCR. Sequencing was performed with immunoSEQ multiplex PCR; in TCRdb, only in-frame clones are kept and a portion is missing. The sample has about 130,000 clones, over 70% seen once. The sample comprised PBMCs. Source of these receptors: a man under 40 in good health and CMV-seronegative.

In its sample, this clone was seen a few times. The chain combines TRBV11-3 with TRBJ2-3; tentative D call: TRBD2 (6 bases). CDR3 length equals 13 residues. CDR1 SGHNT and CDR2 YENEEA come from the germline V gene. Trimming pared 1 base from V and 7 bases from J, leaving 9 bases between. As DNA, the CDR3 is TGTGCCAGCAGCTTAGGGGGACTGAATACGCAGTATTTT. Translation gives CASSLGGLNTQYF.

The chain joins TRBV18 to TRBJ1-1; D is possibly TRBD1 (6 bases). CDR3 length: 13 residues. CDR1 is KGHSH and CDR2 is LQKENI in the germline V gene. V shed 4 bases and J shed 6 bases, with 12 bases lying between them. Written as DNA, the CDR3 is TGTGCCAGCTCACTTAACAGGGAACCTGAAGCTTTCTTT. It codes for CASSLNREPEAFF.

The genes are TRBV4-3 and TRBJ2-3; D remains unclear. Trimming took 4 bases from V and 6 from J, leaving 17 bases between them. Germline-derived CDR1 and CDR2 are LGHNA and YSLEER. The CDR3 is 15 amino acids. The CDR3 protein is CASSPTLERMDTQYF. The CDR3 region has the DNA TGCGCCAGCAGCCCGACCCTCGAGAGGATGGATACGCAGTATTTT.

This clone showed up just once. The genes are TRBV19 and TRBJ1-1, with D maybe TRBD1 (5 bases). V dropped 1 base and J dropped 4 bases, with 13 bases sitting between them. Germline CDR1 is LNHDA and CDR2 is SQIVND (reference sequence). The CDR3 runs 15 residues. CDR3 bases: TGTGCCAGTAGTATAGTAGGAGGGGCGACCACTGAAGCTTTCTTT. Its protein product is CASSIVGGATTEAFF.

The CDR3, as DNA: TGTGCCAGCAGCCCAGGCACTAGCGCAACCTACGAGCAGTACTTC. Its protein product is CASSPGTSATYEQYF. V gene TRBV5-4 combines with J gene TRBJ2-7; 7 nucleotides line up with TRBD2. V lost 4 bases, J lost 2 bases, and 9 bases stayed unmatched. The CDR3 runs to 15 residues. CDR1 is SGHNT and CDR2 is YYREEE in the germline V gene (reference sequence).

V is TRBV28 and J is TRBJ2-5; perhaps TRBD1 as D (6 bases). Trimming stripped 2 bases from V and 2 bases from J, with 12 bases between. The CDR3 covers 15 residues. CDR1 is MDHEN and CDR2 is SYDVKM in the germline V gene. CDR3 protein: CASSLVQGLQETQYF. The CDR3, as DNA: TGTGCCAGCAGTTTAGTACAGGGCCTACAAGAGACCCAGTACTTC.

V is TRBV19 and J is TRBJ2-4; a possible D gene is TRBD2 (7 bases). V lost 5 bases, J lost 8 bases, and 16 bases lay in between. CDR1 and CDR2 (germline): LNHDA, SQIVND (reference sequence). The CDR3 contains 14 residues. The CDR3 sequence: CASSPGGWNDIQYF. CDR3 DNA: TGTGCCAGTAGTCCGGGGGGCTGGAACGACATTCAGTACTTC.

This chain links TRBV20-1 with TRBJ2-7; TRBD1 aligns across 8 bases. This CDR3 is 11 amino acids long. With 7 bases clipped from V and 6 bases from J, the junction kept 5 bases outside the gene matches. Germline V gene data show CDR1 as DFQATT and CDR2 as SNEGSKA (reference sequence). The CDR3 reads CSGNTGGEQYF. CDR3 nucleotides: TGCAGTGGGAACACAGGGGGCGAGCAGTACTTC.

This rearrangement joins TRBV30 to TRBJ2-7; no reliable D call. CDR3 size: 13 residues. The germline V gene has CDR1 GTSNPN and CDR2 SVGIG (reference sequence). Trimming pared 2 bases from V and 3 bases from J, leaving 11 bases between. DNA of the CDR3: TGTGCCTGGAGTTACGGCAGGATCTACGAGCAGTACTTC. It encodes CAWSYGRIYEQYF.

V gene TRBV13 combines with J gene TRBJ2-1, with TRBD2 matching over 10 bases. The CDR3 totals 15 residues. Germline V gene sequence: CDR1 PRHDT, CDR2 FYEKMQ (reference sequence). The ends lost 2 bases at V and 9 bases at J; junction bases unmatched: 7. Here the CDR3 DNA reads TGTGCCAGCAGCTTAAAGCAAGCGGGGGGGAGTGAGCAGTTCTTC. It specifies CASSLKQAGGSEQFF.

The chain is built from TRBV7-2 and TRBJ1-1; 10 bases line up with TRBD1. Looked up from germline, CDR1 is SGHTA and CDR2 is FQGNSA. The CDR3 totals 15 residues. V dropped 5 bases and J dropped 0; count of bases not matched to a gene: 3. The CDR3 region is CASSRDRGMNTEAFF. For the CDR3, the DNA is TGTGCCAGCAGCCGGGACAGGGGAATGAACACTGAAGCTTTCTTT.

This chain joins TRBV27 and TRBJ1-5, with 9 bases matching TRBD1. Germline V CDR1 and CDR2: MNHEY, SMNVEV (reference sequence). This CDR3 is 16 amino acids long. With 5 bases clipped from V and 4 bases from J, the junction kept 9 bases outside the gene matches. This CDR3 is CASSPLQGARNQPQHF. CDR3 DNA sequence: TGTGCCAGCAGTCCACTACAGGGGGCGCGGAATCAGCCCCAGCATTTT.

This chain links TRBV7-9 with TRBJ2-3; the match to TRBD2 covers 9 bases. Germline lookup yields CDR1 SEHNR and CDR2 FQNEAQ (reference sequence). This CDR3 spans 15 amino acids. With V trimmed by 4 bases and J by 4 bases, 6 bases remained unmatched. The CDR3 DNA reads TGTGCCAGCAGCTCCCTAGCGGGAAGCGCAGATACGCAGTATTTT. Amino acids: CASSSLAGSADTQYF.

The chain recombines TRBV19 with TRBJ2-3; maybe TRBD2 (5 bases). Germline V gives CDR1 LNHDA, CDR2 SQIVND (reference sequence). The CDR3 totals 16 residues. Trimming cost V 4 bases and J 4 bases, with 18 bases left between them. This CDR3 is CASSNQASGWADTQYF. The CDR3, as DNA: TGTGCCAGTAGTAATCAAGCGTCGGGATGGGCAGATACGCAGTATTTT.

V is TRBV15 and J is TRBJ2-3; no definite D call. The ends were cut back, 4 bases at V and 6 bases at J, with 11 bases in the middle. This CDR3 spans 13 amino acids. The V gene's germline CDR1 is LNHNV and CDR2 YYDKDF (reference sequence). The CDR3 reads CATSTLRPDTQYF. CDR3 bases: TGTGCCACCAGCACCCTGAGGCCTGATACGCAGTATTTT.

The chain is built from TRBV28 and TRBJ1-2, with 7 positions matching TRBD1. Germline V lookup: CDR1 MDHEN, CDR2 SYDVKM. The trim removed 3 bases at V and 8 bases at J, leaving 6 bases unmatched. The CDR3 contains 13 residues. CDR3 coding DNA: TGTGCCAGCAGTTTGGGACAGCCACGGGGCTACACCTTC. This gives the protein CASSLGQPRGYTF.

The sample holds one count of this clone. V gene TRBV2 combines with J gene TRBJ2-1; TRBD2 aligns across 12 bases. The CDR3 is made up of 13 amino acids. The germline V gene encodes CDR1 SNHLY and CDR2 FYNNEI. With V trimmed by 5 bases and J by 13 bases, 6 bases remained unmatched. The chain's CDR3 is CASSSRLAGVQFF. CDR3 coding DNA: TGTGCCAGCAGTTCTAGACTAGCGGGGGTTCAGTTCTTC.

V is TRBV13 and J is TRBJ2-7; D gene ambiguous. Germline values: CDR1 PRHDT, CDR2 FYEKMQ (reference sequence). The CDR3 runs 13 residues. The ends were cut back, 1 base at V and 0 bases at J, with 4 bases in the middle. The CDR3 loop is CASSLADSYEQYF. Written as DNA, the CDR3 is TGTGCCAGCAGCTTAGCAGACTCCTACGAGCAGTACTTC. Together with reference TRBV13 and TRBJ2-7, the CDR3 gives the full variable domain: AAGVIQSPRHLIKEKRETATLKCYPIPRHDTVYWYQQGPGQDPQFLISFYEKMQSDKGSIPDRFSAQQFSDYHSELNMSSLELGDSALYFCASSLADSYEQYFGPGTRLTVT.

This chain links TRBV6-5 with TRBJ2-7; no clear D. Germline CDR1 is MNHEY and CDR2 is SVGAGI. Trimming removed 7 bases at V and 0 bases at J, with 13 bases between. This CDR3 contains 14 residues. CDR3 DNA: TGTGCCAGCACGAGACACCCTAACTCCTACGAGCAGTACTTC. Its protein is CASTRHPNSYEQYF.

Here the CDR3 reads CASSRTSTYEQYF. The DNA of the CDR3 is TGCGCCAGCAGCAGAACTTCCACCTACGAGCAGTACTTC. The gene calls are TRBV5-1 and TRBJ2-7, with D unresolved. Between the trimmed V and J ends, which lost 4 bases and 2 bases, there was a span of 10 bases. The CDR3 is 13 amino acids. Germline CDR1 SGHRS, CDR2 YFSETQ.

The table lists this clone with a count of one. The chain uses TRBV7-2 and TRBJ1-5; the match to TRBD1 covers 7 bases. From germline, CDR1 is SGHTA and CDR2 FQGNSA. The CDR3 totals 16 residues. J was trimmed by 4 bases and V by 3 bases; bases with no gene match: 9. The CDR3 DNA sequence: TGTGCCAGCAGCTTCGTCGGGACAGAGCCTAATCAGCCCCAGCATTTT. Translated: CASSFVGTEPNQPQHF.

This chain joins TRBV6-1 and TRBJ2-2; the match to TRBD1 covers 9 bases. Germline trimming cut 4 bases from V and 5 bases from J; bases unmatched to any gene: 8. The germline V gene encodes CDR1 MNHNS and CDR2 SASEGT. The CDR3 has 16 amino acids. The CDR3 DNA reads as TGTGCCAGCAGTGGTGAGGGACAGGGAAGAACCGGGGAGCTGTTTTTT. The encoded protein is CASSGEGQGRTGELFF.

The J gene is TRBJ2-7, the V gene TRBV9, with 7 bases that match TRBD1. The ends lost 4 bases at V and 1 base at J; junction bases unmatched: 8. Germline V gene lookup returns CDR1 SGDLS and CDR2 YYNGEE. The CDR3 totals 15 residues. CDR3 in DNA: TGTGCCAGCAGCCCTACCGGGACAGAGTCCTACGAGCAGTACTTC. This encodes CASSPTGTESYEQYF.

In its sample, this clone was seen a few times. The chain has TRBV30 and TRBJ2-2; D not certain. Germline V CDR1 and CDR2: GTSNPN, SVGIG (reference sequence). Trimming left V 1 base short and J 4 bases short, with 4 bases between. CDR3 length: 12 amino acids. CDR3 DNA: TGTGCCTGGAGTGGTAGCACCGGGGAGCTGTTTTTT. This encodes CAWSGSTGELFF. Full variable domain (missing parts from reference TRBV30 and TRBJ2-2): SQTIHQWPATLVQPVGSPLSLECTVEGTSNPNLYWYRQAAGRGLQLLFYSVGIGQISSEVPQNLSASRPQDRQFILSSKKLLLSDSGFYLCAWSGSTGELFFGEGSRLTVL.

This chain uses TRBV9 with TRBJ2-5; TRBD1 matches at 7 bases. The CDR3 is made up of 14 amino acids. V lost 4 bases, J lost 2 bases, and 5 bases stayed unmatched. Germline loops: CDR1 SGDLS, CDR2 YYNGEE. CDR3 amino acids: CASSFGTVQETQYF. The CDR3 bases are TGTGCCAGCAGCTTTGGGACAGTACAAGAGACCCAGTACTTC.

This chain uses TRBV28 with TRBJ1-5; tentatively, D is TRBD1 (5 bases). The V gene lost 3 bases and the J gene lost 5 bases, with 14 bases spanning the gap. Germline CDR1 and CDR2: MDHEN and SYDVKM. The length of the CDR3 is 15 residues. CDR3 residues: CASSLLDTKDQPQHF. The CDR3 region has the DNA TGTGCCAGCAGTTTGTTGGACACCAAAGATCAGCCCCAGCATTTT.

This clone appeared a few times. Sequence at one end of the junction differs from germline and may be a read error. This chain joins TRBV7-7 and TRBJ2-5; D is ambiguous. This CDR3 has 12 residues. Looked up from germline, CDR1 is SSHAT and CDR2 is FNYEAQ (reference sequence). The CDR3 DNA is TGTGCTAGCAGCTTCGGCCAAGAGACCCAGTACTTC. Translation: CASSFGQETQYF.